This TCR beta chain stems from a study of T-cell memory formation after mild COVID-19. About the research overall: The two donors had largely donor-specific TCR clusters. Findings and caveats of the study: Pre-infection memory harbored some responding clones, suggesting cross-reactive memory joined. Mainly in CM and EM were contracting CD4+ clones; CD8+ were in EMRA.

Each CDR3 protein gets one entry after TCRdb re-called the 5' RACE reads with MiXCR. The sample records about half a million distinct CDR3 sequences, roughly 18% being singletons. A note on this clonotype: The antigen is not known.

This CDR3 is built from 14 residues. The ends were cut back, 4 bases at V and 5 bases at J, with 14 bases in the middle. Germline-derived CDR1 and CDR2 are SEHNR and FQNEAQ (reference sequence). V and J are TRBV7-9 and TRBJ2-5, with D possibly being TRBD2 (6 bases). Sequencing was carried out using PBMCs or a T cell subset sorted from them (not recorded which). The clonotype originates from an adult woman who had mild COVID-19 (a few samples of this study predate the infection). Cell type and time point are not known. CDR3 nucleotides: TGTGCCAGCAGCTCGGCGGAGGGAGAGGAGACCCAGTACTTC. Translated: CASSSAEGEETQYF.